One T cell receptor beta chain is described in this entry. Here immunoSEQ multiplex PCR was the method, and the copy in TCRdb shows in-frame clones only, minus some. The sample includes roughly 300,000 clones, 87% of them seen just once. The sample originates from a study of blood T cell repertoires in COVID-19. Study-wide context: Acute and convalescent COVID-19 specimens originated in the United States, Italy and Spain. T cells, B-cell-depleted T cells, or PBMCs supplied cDNA or gDNA.

The length of the CDR3 is 13 residues. Trimming took 4 bases from V and 3 from J, leaving 7 bases between them. CDR1 SGHNT and CDR2 YYREEE come from the germline V gene (reference sequence). The sequence derives from a woman in her thirties who had recovered from COVID-19. Sequencing was carried out using PBMCs or T cells enriched from blood (not recorded which). The V call is TRBV5-4, the J call TRBJ1-4; D remains unclear. In DNA form, the CDR3 reads TGTGCCAGCAGCCGGACTGCTAATGAAAAACTGTTTTTT. Translation: CASSRTANEKLFF.